These 22 T cell receptor beta chains were all obtained from the same sample, sequenced in a study of blood T cell repertoires in COVID-19. Only in-frame clones appear in the TCRdb table, and some are missing; sequencing was by immunoSEQ multiplex PCR. The repertoire consists of tens of thousands of clones, with roughly 80% occurring once and the leading ten covering 15%. The source material was peripheral blood. These receptors were collected from a man aged 55 to 70 with COVID-19, enrolled during active disease.

This chain links TRBV19 with TRBJ2-2; D may be TRBD2 (6 bases). Germline CDR1 and CDR2: LNHDA and SQIVND (reference sequence). Trimming shortened V by 4 bases and J by 2 bases, and 8 bases separated the two germline ends. The CDR3 is 14 residues long. Written as DNA, the CDR3 is TGTGCCAGTAGTAGGGGGACTAACACCGGGGAGCTGTTTTTT. Amino acids: CASSRGTNTGELFF.

This clone has only a few counts. The J gene is TRBJ2-2, the V gene TRBV6-5, with D tentatively TRBD2 (5 bases). In germline, CDR1 is MNHEY, CDR2 SVGAGI. Trimming cost V 4 bases and J 12 bases, with 9 bases left between them. The CDR3 consists of 11 residues. The CDR3: CASSFTRKLFF. CDR3 DNA: TGTGCCAGCAGTTTCACTAGAAAGCTGTTTTTT.

The rearrangement links TRBV10-3 to TRBJ2-5; 12 positions match TRBD2. The J segment lost 5 bases and the V segment lost 0 bases, leaving 10 bases of the junction unmatched. Germline values: CDR1 ENHRY, CDR2 SYGVKD. The CDR3 totals 18 residues. The DNA for the CDR3 is TGTGCCATCAGTGAGTCGGCTAGCGGGAGGGTAGTGATGGAGACCCAGTACTTC. Residues: CAISESASGRVVMETQYF.

The table lists this clone with a few counts. The chain recombines TRBV9 with TRBJ2-1; 9 nucleotides agree with TRBD1. CDR1 is SGDLS, CDR2 YYNGEE, per germline. The trim removed 4 bases at V and 0 bases at J, leaving 5 bases unmatched. The CDR3 runs 16 residues. CDR3 coding DNA: TGTGCCAGCAGCCCCCGGACAGGGGTCTCCTACAATGAGCAGTTCTTC. This gives the protein CASSPRTGVSYNEQFF.

The chain is built from TRBV10-3 and TRBJ1-1; the match to TRBD1 covers 7 bases. This CDR3 is built from 14 residues. Germline V gene sequence: CDR1 ENHRY, CDR2 SYGVKD. The V and J ends lost 8 bases and 4 bases, in that order; junction bases with no gene match: 10. The CDR3 sequence is CAICRTGVATEAFF. The DNA for the CDR3 is TGTGCCATCTGCCGGACAGGCGTGGCCACTGAAGCTTTCTTT.

V is TRBV10-3 and J is TRBJ2-7, with D unclear. Germline V CDR1 and CDR2: ENHRY, SYGVKD. This CDR3 is 12 amino acids long. V lost 5 bases and J lost 0, with 5 bases in between. The CDR3 is CAISQDSYEQYF. CDR3 sequence (DNA): TGTGCCATCAGTCAGGACTCCTACGAGCAGTACTTC.

The CDR3 region is CASSLTGYTEAFF. The CDR3 DNA reads TGTGCCAGCAGCCTGACAGGGTACACTGAAGCTTTCTTT. The chain links TRBV28 to TRBJ1-1; TRBD1 matches 7 bases. The V segment lost 6 bases and the J segment 3 bases; nucleotides outside the gene matches: 4. The CDR3 runs to 13 residues. Germline CDR1 is MDHEN and CDR2 is SYDVKM.

CDR3 nucleotide sequence: TGTGCCAGCAGCCAAGGGCTGTGGAGCACCGGGGAGCTGTTTTTT. This gives the protein CASSQGLWSTGELFF. The J gene is TRBJ2-2, the V gene TRBV14, with D unclear. V shed 1 base and J shed 4 bases, with 10 bases lying between them. The V gene's germline CDR1 is SGHDN and CDR2 FVKESK. The CDR3 totals 15 residues.

J is TRBJ2-3 and V is TRBV6-5; D unresolved. The CDR3 covers 13 residues. The germline CDR1 and CDR2 sequences are MNHEY and SVGAGI. V lost 4 bases and J 0 bases, leaving 5 bases between the germline ends. This chain's CDR3 is CASSSQSTDTQYF. The CDR3 DNA follows: TGTGCCAGCAGTTCACAAAGCACAGATACGCAGTATTTT.

The J gene is TRBJ2-4, the V gene TRBV6-1; D is undetermined. Germline CDR1 and CDR2: MNHNS and SASEGT. The V gene lost 3 bases and the J gene lost 7 bases, with 13 bases spanning the gap. The CDR3 spans 14 residues. CDR3 nucleotides: TGTGCCAGCAGTGATTATCCGATCAGGAACATTCAGTACTTC. The encoded protein is CASSDYPIRNIQYF.

The CDR3 nucleotides read TGTGCCAGCAGCTTCCTAGCCACAGATACGCAGTATTTT. Translation gives CASSFLATDTQYF. V and J are TRBV13 and TRBJ2-3; tentative D call: TRBD2 (5 bases). The CDR3 contains 13 residues. In germline, CDR1 is PRHDT, CDR2 FYEKMQ (reference sequence). The germline V and J ends were trimmed by 3 bases and 2 bases, with 6 bases remaining between them.

The chain links TRBV5-6 to TRBJ1-2; no reliable D call. V was shortened by 0 bases and J by 8 bases, with 11 bases between the two germline ends. Germline-derived CDR1 and CDR2 are SGHDT and YYEEEE. CDR3 length equals 13 residues. The CDR3 DNA reads as TGTGCCAGCAGCTTGGTGTCCGAAGAGGGCTACACCTTC. Translating gives CASSLVSEEGYTF. The whole variable domain, remainder taken from reference TRBV5-6 and TRBJ1-2, is DAGVTQSPTHLIKTRGQQVTLRCSPKSGHDTVSWYQQALGQGPQFIFQYYEEEERQRGNFPDRFSGHQFPNYSSELNVNALLLGDSALYLCASSLVSEEGYTFGSGTRLTVV.

This chain uses TRBV12-5 with TRBJ1-5; 7 nucleotides match TRBD1. This CDR3 is built from 15 residues. Germline V gene sequence: CDR1 LGHNT, CDR2 FRNRAP. Trimming took 1 base from V and 1 from J; bases not matched to a gene: 1. The CDR3 nucleotides read TGTGCTAGTGGTTTGGAACAGGGGAGCAATCAGCCCCAGCATTTT. It specifies CASGLEQGSNQPQHF.

The genes are TRBV21-1 and TRBJ2-7; the table names TRBD1, a call not compared with the DNA. TRBV21-1 represents a pseudogene. The CDR3 is 15 residues long. The DNA of the CDR3 is TGTGCCAGCAGCTTCGTACAGGGGGCGTTCTACGAGCAGTACTTC. Translated: CASSFVQGAFYEQYF.

This clone occurred once. This CDR3 is CASSKGQGPDTQYF. The CDR3, as DNA: TGCGCCAGCAGCAAAGGACAGGGCCCAGATACGCAGTATTTT. This chain connects TRBV5-1 to TRBJ2-3; 8 bases align to TRBD1. V trimming: 4 bases; J trimming: 4 bases; junction bases outside the gene matches: 5. The CDR3 loop spans 14 amino acids. Germline-derived CDR1 and CDR2 are SGHRS and YFSETQ.

The genes are TRBV28 and TRBJ2-7, with 7 bases identical to TRBD1. The CDR3 sequence is 14 residues long. V lost 6 bases, J lost 2 bases, and 7 bases stayed unmatched. The V gene's germline CDR1 is MDHEN and CDR2 SYDVKM. The CDR3 DNA follows: TGTGCCAGCAGCCCTCGGGACAGACCCTACGAGCAGTACTTC. This translates into CASSPRDRPYEQYF.

The chain combines TRBV7-9 with TRBJ2-5, with a tentative D call TRBD1 (6 bases). From germline, CDR1 is SEHNR and CDR2 FQNEAQ (reference sequence). CDR3 length: 15 amino acids. V was shortened by 4 bases and J by 7 bases, with 19 bases between the two germline ends. The CDR3 nucleotides are TGTGCCAGCAGCTCAGGGGTTCACAGGGAAGGGACCCAGTACTTC. Residues: CASSSGVHREGTQYF.

The V gene is TRBV14, the J gene TRBJ2-7, with TRBD2 as a possible D gene (6 bases). With 2 bases removed from V and 7 bases from J, the gap between germline ends came to 9 bases. Looked up from germline, CDR1 is SGHDN and CDR2 is FVKESK. The CDR3 totals 12 residues. The CDR3 nucleotides read TGTGCCAGCAGCCAATGGGGGAGGGAGCAGTACTTC. This sequence encodes CASSQWGREQYF.

The genes are TRBV7-9 and TRBJ2-1; 13 bases map to TRBD2. Per the germline V gene, CDR1 is SEHNR and CDR2 is FQNEAQ (reference sequence). V lost 5 bases, J lost 5 bases, and 3 bases stayed unmatched. The CDR3 consists of 15 residues. CDR3 amino acids: CASSQGLAGDNEQFF. The CDR3 DNA follows: TGTGCCAGCAGCCAAGGACTAGCGGGAGACAATGAGCAGTTCTTC.

The J gene is TRBJ2-3, the V gene TRBV18; 8 positions agree with TRBD2. Per the germline V gene, CDR1 is KGHSH and CDR2 is LQKENI. After removal of 0 bases from V and 2 bases from J, the junction contained 7 bases not matched to a gene. The CDR3 runs 17 residues. DNA of the CDR3: TGTGCCAGCTCACCACCCCTTGCGGGGGGATCCACAGATACGCAGTATTTT. Translation: CASSPPLAGGSTDTQYF. Full variable domain (rest looked up from reference TRBV18 and TRBJ2-3): NAGVMQNPRHLVRRRGQEARLRCSPMKGHSHVYWYRQLPEEGLKFMVYLQKENIIDESGMPKERFSAEFPKEGPSILRIQQVVRGDSAAYFCASSPPLAGGSTDTQYFGPGTRLTVL.

The chain has TRBV24-1 and TRBJ2-3; D is uncertain. The CDR3 has 12 amino acids. Germline lookup yields CDR1 KGHDR and CDR2 SFDVKD. V dropped 6 bases and J dropped 6 bases, with 9 bases sitting between them. The DNA of the CDR3 is TGTGCCACCAGTCGGAGTTCCGATACGCAGTATTTT. This gives the protein CATSRSSDTQYF.

The count of this clone is one. The genes are TRBV4-1 and TRBJ1-5; unclear D gene. CDR1 and CDR2 (germline): MGHRA, YSYEKL. There are 14 residues in the CDR3. Trimming pared 1 base from V and 4 bases from J, leaving 8 bases between. CDR3 bases: TGCGCCAGCAGCCAAGTGGGGAGAAATCAGCCCCAGCATTTT. Translation gives CASSQVGRNQPQHF.